The 12 T cell receptor beta chains reported below all come from one sample, sequenced in a study of post-analysis software for immune sequencing data. cDNA libraries for TCR beta contained unique molecular identifiers. One entry per CDR3 protein, called by TCRdb with MiXCR from the PCR reads. The data contain about 380,000 distinct CDR3 sequences, roughly 38% of them singletons. No antigen has been assigned to these receptors. General study results and limits: About 5 TRBV segments were more frequent in patients than controls; TRBV5-6, TRBV5-1 and TRBV20-1 belonged to this group.

Sequencing used blood. Every receptor here comes from a girl aged 5-17 years with multiple sclerosis.

As for this clonotype: The junction does not match germline at one end; this may be a read error. J is TRBJ2-6 and V is TRBV7-9; TRBD2 agrees at 9 bases. CDR1 is SEHNR, CDR2 FQNEAQ, per germline (reference sequence). This CDR3 comprises 18 residues. The CDR3 coding sequence is TGTGCCAGCAGCTTACCGAGCGGGGGGATCTCTGGGGCCAACGTCCTGACGTTC. Its protein is CASSLPSGGISGANVLTF.

Ten or more counts support this clonotype. The chain has TRBV9 and TRBJ2-1; D is tentatively TRBD1 or TRBD2 (5 bases each). V lost 0 bases and J lost 5, with 6 bases in between. The CDR3 extends over 13 amino acids. Germline CDR1 is SGDLS and CDR2 is YYNGEE. CDR3 in DNA: TGTGCCAGCAGCGTAGTGGGACACAATGAGCAGTTCTTC. Translating it yields CASSVVGHNEQFF.

This chain connects TRBV23-1 to TRBJ1-2; no clear D gene. TRBV23-1 is noted as an ORF with a role that remains uncertain. The CDR3 covers 13 residues. V dropped 11 bases and J dropped 4 bases, with 17 bases sitting between them. CDR3 amino acids: CAGHAFRGYGYTF. As DNA, the CDR3 is TGCGCCGGCCACGCGTTCCGGGGCTATGGCTACACCTTC.

This chain joins TRBV10-2 and TRBJ1-4; maybe TRBD1 (5 bases). The CDR3 extends over 13 amino acids. Germline lookup yields CDR1 WSHSY and CDR2 SAAADI. V was trimmed by 8 bases and J by 8 bases, leaving 15 bases between them. CDR3 sequence: CASGISGKEKLFF. The CDR3 DNA follows: TGCGCCAGCGGAATATCAGGGAAGGAAAAACTGTTTTTT.

This sequence joins TRBV5-6 and TRBJ1-5, with no clear D. Trimming took 0 bases from V and 2 from J, leaving 9 bases between them. This CDR3 spans 15 amino acids. Germline loops: CDR1 SGHDT, CDR2 YYEEEE. The CDR3 region has the DNA TGTGCCAGCAGCTTGGGGCCGGGCCGCAATCAGCCCCAGCATTTT. Translated: CASSLGPGRNQPQHF.

This clonotype was picked up a small number of times. The V call is TRBV7-9, the J call TRBJ2-6; D call uncertain. The V end was cut by 5 bases, the J end by 0 bases, with 14 bases between. This CDR3 has 17 residues. The germline gives CDR1 SEHNR, CDR2 FQNEAQ (reference sequence). CDR3 coding DNA: TGTGCCAGCAGCCCCTTGTCTCTCGACTCTGGGGCCAACGTCCTGACTTTC. Protein: CASSPLSLDSGANVLTF.

The chain combines TRBV7-3 with TRBJ2-1; D might be TRBD1 or TRBD2, each matching 6 bases. CDR3 length: 12 amino acids. Between the trimmed V and J ends, which lost 5 bases and 12 bases, there was a span of 14 bases. Germline V gives CDR1 SGHTA, CDR2 FQGTGA. The CDR3 loop reads CASSASGARQFF. The DNA for the CDR3 is TGTGCCAGCAGCGCCTCGGGGGCTAGGCAGTTCTTC.

V gene TRBV7-9 combines with J gene TRBJ2-7; D tentatively reads TRBD1 or TRBD2 (5 bases each). The ends were cut back, 5 bases at V and 7 bases at J, with 12 bases in the middle. Germline V gene data show CDR1 as SEHNR and CDR2 as FQNEAQ (reference sequence). This CDR3 has 12 amino acids. The CDR3 DNA follows: TGTGCCAGCAGCCCGGGGTGGGGGGAGCAGTACTTC. It codes for CASSPGWGEQYF.

This clonotype has a handful of counts. This chain joins TRBV20-1 and TRBJ2-3; D is undetermined. Germline lookup yields CDR1 DFQATT and CDR2 SNEGSKA (reference sequence). This CDR3 contains 10 residues. The CDR3 nucleotides are TGCACTATCTCTGCGCATACGCAGTATTTT. Encoded protein: CTISAHTQYF.

This chain joins TRBV27 and TRBJ2-1, with 11 bases that match TRBD2. CDR3 length equals 16 residues. Germline lookup yields CDR1 MNHEY and CDR2 SMNVEV (reference sequence). The V gene end was trimmed by 5 bases and the J gene end by 7 bases; junction bases not matched to a gene: 10. Here the CDR3 reads CASSDTGTSGKNEQFF. The CDR3 DNA follows: TGTGCCAGCAGTGATACCGGGACTAGCGGAAAGAATGAGCAGTTCTTC.

This chain connects TRBV7-2 to TRBJ2-7, with TRBD1 as a possible D gene (8 bases). The J call may be wrong; the DNA end is better matched by TRBJ2-5. The CDR3 is 16 residues long. Germline loops: CDR1 SGHTA, CDR2 FQGNSA. CDR3 coding DNA: TGTGCCAGCAGCTTTTATAACAGGGGGGGTCAAGAGACCCAGTACTTC. This codes for CASSFYNRGGQETQYF.

The chain recombines TRBV12-3 or TRBV12-4 with TRBJ1-2; 12 bases are a match to TRBD1. The CDR3 runs 16 residues. J gave up 8 bases and V 4 bases, and 11 bases lay outside the gene matches. Written as DNA, the CDR3 is TGTGCCAGCAGTTACGCGTGGGACAGGGGGCTGGGCGGCTACACCTTC. This gives the protein CASSYAWDRGLGGYTF.